This T cell receptor beta chain appears in the sequencing data of a study of shared clonotypes between healthy human individuals. Germline values: CDR1 MDHEN, CDR2 SYDVKM. The trim removed 4 bases at V and 1 base at J, leaving 8 bases unmatched. This CDR3 is built from 16 residues. Sequencing used immunoSEQ multiplex PCR; TCRdb keeps in-frame clones, though not all of them. The sample lists about 490,000 clones, 79% occurring once. Material for sequencing was PBMCs. This sequence originates from a middle-aged woman in good health. Some clones in this sample may be carry-over from other donors' samples. The V gene is TRBV28, the J gene TRBJ2-7; TRBD1 matches at 9 bases. The CDR3 bases are TGTGCCAGCAGTTCCGGGACAGGGATGGTTTCCTACGAGCAGTACTTC. This translates into CASSSGTGMVSYEQYF.